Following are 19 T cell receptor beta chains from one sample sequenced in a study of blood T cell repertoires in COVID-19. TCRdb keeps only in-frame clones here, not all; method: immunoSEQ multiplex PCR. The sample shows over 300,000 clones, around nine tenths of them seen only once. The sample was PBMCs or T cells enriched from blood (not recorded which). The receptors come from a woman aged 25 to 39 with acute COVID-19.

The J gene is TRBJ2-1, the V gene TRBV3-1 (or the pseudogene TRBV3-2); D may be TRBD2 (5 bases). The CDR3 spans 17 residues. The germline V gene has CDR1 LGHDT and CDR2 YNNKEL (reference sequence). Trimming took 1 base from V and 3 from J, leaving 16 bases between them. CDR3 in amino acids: CASSQVYGGGLYNEQFF. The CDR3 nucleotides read TGTGCCAGCAGCCAAGTTTACGGCGGCGGGCTCTACAATGAGCAGTTCTTC.

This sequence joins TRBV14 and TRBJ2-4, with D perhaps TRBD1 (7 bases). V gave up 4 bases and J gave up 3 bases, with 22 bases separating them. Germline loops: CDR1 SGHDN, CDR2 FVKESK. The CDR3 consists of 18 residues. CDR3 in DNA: TGTGCCAGCAGCCCCGGACAGGTGGAGGGGGCTCTCAAAAACATTCAGTACTTC. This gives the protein CASSPGQVEGALKNIQYF.

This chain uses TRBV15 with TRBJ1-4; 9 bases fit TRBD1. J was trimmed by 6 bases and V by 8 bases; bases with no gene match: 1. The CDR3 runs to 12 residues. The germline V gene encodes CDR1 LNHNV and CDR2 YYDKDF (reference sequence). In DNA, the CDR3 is TGTGCCACCGGGACAGGGTATGAAAAACTGTTTTTT. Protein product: CATGTGYEKLFF.

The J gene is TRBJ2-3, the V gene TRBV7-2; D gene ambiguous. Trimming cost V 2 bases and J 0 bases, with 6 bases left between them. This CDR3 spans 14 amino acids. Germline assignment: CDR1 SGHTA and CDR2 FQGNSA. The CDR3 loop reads CASSLPFSTDTQYF. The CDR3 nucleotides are TGTGCCAGCAGCTTACCCTTCAGCACAGATACGCAGTATTTT.

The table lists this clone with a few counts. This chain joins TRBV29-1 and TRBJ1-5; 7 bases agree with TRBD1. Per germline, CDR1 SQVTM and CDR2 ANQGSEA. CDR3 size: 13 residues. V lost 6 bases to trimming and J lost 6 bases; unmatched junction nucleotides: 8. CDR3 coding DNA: TGCAGCGTAGTTACAGGGGTAGGTCAGCCCCAGCATTTT. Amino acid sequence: CSVVTGVGQPQHF.

This CDR3 is CATSRDRRETQYF. CDR3 DNA: TGTGCCACCAGCAGAGATCGCAGAGAGACCCAGTACTTC. This chain joins TRBV15 and TRBJ2-5; D remains ambiguous. The CDR3 is 13 amino acids. Looked up from germline, CDR1 is LNHNV and CDR2 is YYDKDF (reference sequence). V was clipped by 0 bases and J by 4 bases, with 6 bases between them.

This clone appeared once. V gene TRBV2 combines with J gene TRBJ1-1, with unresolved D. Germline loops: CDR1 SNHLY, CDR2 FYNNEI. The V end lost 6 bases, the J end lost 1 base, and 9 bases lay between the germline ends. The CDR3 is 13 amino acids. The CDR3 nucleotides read TGTGCCAGCAGCCGAGGAGAGAACACTGAAGCTTTCTTT. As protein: CASSRGENTEAFF.

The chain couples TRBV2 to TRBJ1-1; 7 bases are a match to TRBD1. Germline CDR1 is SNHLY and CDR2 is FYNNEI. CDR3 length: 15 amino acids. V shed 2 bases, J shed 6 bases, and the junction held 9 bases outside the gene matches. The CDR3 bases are TGTGCCAGCAGTGAACTTGACAGGGACATTGCTGAAGCTTTCTTT. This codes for CASSELDRDIAEAFF. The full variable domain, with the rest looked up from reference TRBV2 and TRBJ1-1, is EPEVTQTPSHQVTQMGQEVILRCVPISNHLYFYWYRQILGQKVEFLVSFYNNEISEKSEIFDDQFSVERPDGSNFTLKIRSTKLEDSAMYFCASSELDRDIAEAFFGQGTRLTVV.

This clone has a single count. The CDR3 sequence: CASSLGRDEQYF. The CDR3 coding sequence is TGTGCCAGCAGCTTAGGTCGAGACGAGCAGTACTTC. The chain combines TRBV7-9 with TRBJ2-7; D is uncertain. Per the germline V gene, CDR1 is SEHNR and CDR2 is FQNEAQ (reference sequence). This CDR3 has 12 residues. Trimming cost V 1 base and J 5 bases, with 6 bases left between them.

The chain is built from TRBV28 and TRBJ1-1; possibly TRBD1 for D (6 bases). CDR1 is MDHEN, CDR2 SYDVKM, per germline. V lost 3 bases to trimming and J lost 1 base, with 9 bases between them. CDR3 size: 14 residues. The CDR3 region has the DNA TGTGCCAGCAGTTTCACAGGGAGGAACACTGAAGCTTTCTTT. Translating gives CASSFTGRNTEAFF.

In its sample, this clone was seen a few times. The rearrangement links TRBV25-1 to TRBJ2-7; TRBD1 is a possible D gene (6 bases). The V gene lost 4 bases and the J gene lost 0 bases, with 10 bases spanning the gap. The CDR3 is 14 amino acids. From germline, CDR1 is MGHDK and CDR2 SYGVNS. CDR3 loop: CASSAGQSSYEQYF. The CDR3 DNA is TGTGCCAGCAGTGCCGGACAGAGCTCCTACGAGCAGTACTTC.

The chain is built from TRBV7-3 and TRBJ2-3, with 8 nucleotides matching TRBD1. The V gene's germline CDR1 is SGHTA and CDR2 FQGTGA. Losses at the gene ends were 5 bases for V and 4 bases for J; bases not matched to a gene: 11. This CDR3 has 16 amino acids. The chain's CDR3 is CASSQTRTGSSDTQYF. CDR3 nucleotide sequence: TGTGCCAGCAGCCAGACCCGGACAGGGTCATCAGATACGCAGTATTTT. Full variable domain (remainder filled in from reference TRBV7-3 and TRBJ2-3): GAGVSQTPSNKVTEKGKYVELRCDPISGHTALYWYRQSLGQGPEFLIYFQGTGAADDSGLPNDRFFAVRPEGSVSTLKIQRTERGDSAVYLCASSQTRTGSSDTQYFGPGTRLTVL.

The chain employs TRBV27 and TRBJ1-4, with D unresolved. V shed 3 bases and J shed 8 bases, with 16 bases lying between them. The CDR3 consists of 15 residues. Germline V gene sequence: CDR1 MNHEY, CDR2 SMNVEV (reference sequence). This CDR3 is CASSFEVPLWEKLFF. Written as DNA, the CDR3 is TGTGCCAGCAGTTTTGAAGTTCCACTATGGGAAAAACTGTTTTTT. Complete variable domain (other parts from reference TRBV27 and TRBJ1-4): EAQVTQNPRYLITVTGKKLTVTCSQNMNHEYMSWYRQDPGLGLRQIYYSMNVEVTDKGDVPEGYKVSRKEKRNFPLILESPSPNQTSLYFCASSFEVPLWEKLFFGSGTQLSVL.

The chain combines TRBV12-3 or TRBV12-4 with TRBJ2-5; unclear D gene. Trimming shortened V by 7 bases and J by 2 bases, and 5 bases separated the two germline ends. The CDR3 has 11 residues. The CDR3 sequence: CASTLQETQYF. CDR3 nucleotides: TGTGCCAGCACTCTTCAAGAGACCCAGTACTTC.

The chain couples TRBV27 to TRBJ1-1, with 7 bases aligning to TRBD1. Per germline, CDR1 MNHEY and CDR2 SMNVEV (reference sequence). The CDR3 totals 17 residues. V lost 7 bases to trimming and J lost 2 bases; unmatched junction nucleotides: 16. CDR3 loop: CASNRGQILRENTEAFF. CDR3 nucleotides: TGTGCCAGCAACAGGGGACAGATACTCAGGGAAAACACTGAAGCTTTCTTT.

The CDR3 region is CASSEDPRDYGYTF. The CDR3 DNA is TGTGCCAGCAGCGAAGACCCCAGGGATTATGGCTACACCTTC. V usage is TRBV5-6 and J usage is TRBJ1-2, with a weak D call TRBD1 (5 bases). The CDR3 contains 14 residues. CDR1 is SGHDT, CDR2 YYEEEE, per germline. Trimming shortened V by 4 bases and J by 5 bases, and 15 bases separated the two germline ends. Full variable domain (missing parts from reference TRBV5-6 and TRBJ1-2): DAGVTQSPTHLIKTRGQQVTLRCSPKSGHDTVSWYQQALGQGPQFIFQYYEEEERQRGNFPDRFSGHQFPNYSSELNVNALLLGDSALYLCASSEDPRDYGYTFGSGTRLTVV.

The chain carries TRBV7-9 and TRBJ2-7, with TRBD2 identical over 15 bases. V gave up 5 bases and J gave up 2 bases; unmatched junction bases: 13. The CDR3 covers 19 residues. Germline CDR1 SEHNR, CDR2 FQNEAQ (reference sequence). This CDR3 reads CASSPPGLAGGTLAYEQYF. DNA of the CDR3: TGTGCCAGCAGCCCACCGGGACTAGCGGGGGGAACCCTAGCCTACGAGCAGTACTTC.

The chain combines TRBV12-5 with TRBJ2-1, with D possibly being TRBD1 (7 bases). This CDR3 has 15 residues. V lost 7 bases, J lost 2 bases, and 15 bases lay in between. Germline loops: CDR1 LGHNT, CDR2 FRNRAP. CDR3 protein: CASAEGGGAYNEQFF. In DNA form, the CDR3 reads TGTGCTAGTGCCGAAGGAGGGGGCGCCTACAATGAGCAGTTCTTC.

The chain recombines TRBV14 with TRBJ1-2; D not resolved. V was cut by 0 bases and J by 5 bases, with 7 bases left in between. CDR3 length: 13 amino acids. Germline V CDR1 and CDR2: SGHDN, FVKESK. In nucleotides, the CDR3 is TGTGCCAGCAGCCAAGACAGGCGTTATGGCTACACCTTC. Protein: CASSQDRRYGYTF.